What follows describes a single T cell receptor (beta chain). The antigen remains unidentified. At one end the junction does not follow the germline gene, possibly because of a read error. Uncontrolled infection, other autoimmune disease, pregnancy or lactation barred patients from enrollment. The sample originates from a study of T cells in Graves' hyperthyroidism and ophthalmopathy. Researchers took RNA transcripts and amplified the TCR beta CDR3 regions from them. A set of HTBI primers served as the primers for a first-round RT-PCR of the TCR CDR3. Via MiXCR, TCRdb re-called the multiplex PCR reads, giving one row per CDR3 protein. The table includes hundreds of thousands of distinct CDR3 sequences, 35% to 45% detected once. Broader study findings: In blood, most of the thyroid clonotypes expanded above 0.001 were also present.

The CDR3 runs 17 residues. CDR1 is ENHRY and CDR2 is SYGVKD in the germline V gene. Material for sequencing was blood. The source of this sequence is a man younger than 30 with Graves' hyperthyroidism. The rearrangement links TRBV10-3 to TRBJ1-5; D not certain. The CDR3 nucleotides read TGTGCCACTAGTAGGACTTGGGGATCTTCTAGCTATCAGCCCCAGCATTTT. Amino acid sequence: CATSRTWGSSSYQPQHF.